This T cell receptor (beta chain) is drawn from a study of response to subunit inactivated influenza vaccine. This clonotype appeared many times. Antigen unknown. TCRdb re-analysed the RT-PCR reads in MiXCR, keeping a single row per CDR3 protein. This table has hundreds of thousands of distinct CDR3 sequences, approximately 14% appearing once. Findings of the study overall: The authors offered the suggestion that each seasonal influenza vaccination recruits few new T cells.

The CDR3 runs 14 residues. CDR1 SGHRS and CDR2 YFSETQ come from the germline V gene. V lost 3 bases and J 2 bases, leaving 12 bases between the germline ends. Specimen: PBMCs from blood, collected less than 15 days before vaccination. This receptor was taken from a man aged 50 or older who received an inactivated influenza vaccine. The chain employs TRBV5-1 and TRBJ2-7, with D tentatively TRBD1 or TRBD2 (5 bases each). CDR3 nucleotide sequence: TGCGCCAGCAGCTCGGGACGGCCACCCTACGAGCAGTACTTC. This codes for CASSSGRPPYEQYF.